This T cell receptor (beta chain) was sequenced in a study of blood T cell repertoires in COVID-19. Background on the study: The origin of the acute and convalescent COVID-19 samples was the United States, Italy and Spain.

Sequenced by immunoSEQ multiplex PCR; TCRdb stores in-frame clones only, minus some. This table has 180,000 or so clones, 70% to 90% appearing once. Trimming at V came to 3 bases and at J to 7 bases, leaving 12 bases not matched to a gene. The CDR3 length is 16 residues. The V gene's germline CDR1 is MDHEN and CDR2 SYDVKM. The clonotype comes from a middle-aged man with active or convalescent COVID-19. The sample was peripheral blood. J is TRBJ1-5 and V is TRBV28; TRBD1 agrees at 7 bases. The CDR3 DNA reads TGTGCCAGCAGTTTGGGTTTGGGCAGGGGGGTACAGCCCCAGCATTTT. The encoded protein is CASSLGLGRGVQPQHF. The full variable domain, completed using reference TRBV28 and TRBJ1-5, is DVKVTQSSRYLVKRTGEKVFLECVQDMDHENMFWYRQDPGLGLRLIYFSYDVKMKEKGDIPEGYSVSREKKERFSLILESASTNQTSMYLCASSLGLGRGVQPQHFGDGTRLSIL.